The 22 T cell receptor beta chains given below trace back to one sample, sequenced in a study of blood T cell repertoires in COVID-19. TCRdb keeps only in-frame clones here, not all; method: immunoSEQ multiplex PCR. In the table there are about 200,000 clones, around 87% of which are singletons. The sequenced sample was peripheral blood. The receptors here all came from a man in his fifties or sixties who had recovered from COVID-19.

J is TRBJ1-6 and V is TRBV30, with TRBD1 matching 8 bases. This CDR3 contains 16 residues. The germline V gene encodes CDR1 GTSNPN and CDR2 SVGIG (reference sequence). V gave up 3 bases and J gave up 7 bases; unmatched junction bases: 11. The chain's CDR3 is CAWSSGTGLPNSPLHF. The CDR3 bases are TGTGCCTGGAGCAGTGGGACAGGTTTGCCGAATTCACCCCTCCACTTT.

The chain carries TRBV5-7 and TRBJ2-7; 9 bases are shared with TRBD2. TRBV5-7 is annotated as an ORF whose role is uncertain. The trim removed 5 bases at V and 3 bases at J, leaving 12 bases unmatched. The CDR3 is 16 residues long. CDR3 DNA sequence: TGTGCCAGCAGGTCCCACTTAGCGGGGGCCTGCTACGAGCAGTACTTC. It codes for CASRSHLAGACYEQYF.

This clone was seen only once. CDR3 loop: CASSLGGSTDTQYF. The CDR3 DNA reads TGCGCCAGCAGCTTGGGAGGGAGCACAGATACGCAGTATTTT. V and J are TRBV5-1 and TRBJ2-3, with D possibly being TRBD2 (5 bases). Germline V CDR1 and CDR2: SGHRS, YFSETQ. Trimming removed 0 bases at V and 0 bases at J, with 5 bases between. CDR3 length: 14 residues.

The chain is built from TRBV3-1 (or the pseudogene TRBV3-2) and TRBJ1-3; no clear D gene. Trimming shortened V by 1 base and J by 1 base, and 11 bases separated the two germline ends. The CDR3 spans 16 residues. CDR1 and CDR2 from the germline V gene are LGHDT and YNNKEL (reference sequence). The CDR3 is CASSQASLNSGNTIYF. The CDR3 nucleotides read TGTGCCAGCAGCCAAGCTAGCCTCAATTCTGGAAACACCATATATTTT.

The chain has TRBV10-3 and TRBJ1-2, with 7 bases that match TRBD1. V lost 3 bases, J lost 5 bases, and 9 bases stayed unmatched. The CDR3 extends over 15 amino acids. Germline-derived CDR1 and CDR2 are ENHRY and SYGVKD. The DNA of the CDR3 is TGTGCCATCAGTGATGATACGACAGGGATTTATGGCTACACCTTC. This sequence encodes CAISDDTTGIYGYTF.

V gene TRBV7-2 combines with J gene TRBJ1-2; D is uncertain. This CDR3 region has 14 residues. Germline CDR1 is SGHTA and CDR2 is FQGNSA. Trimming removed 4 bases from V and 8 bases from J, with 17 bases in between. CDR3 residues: CASSSLNLGGGYTF. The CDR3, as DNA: TGTGCCAGCAGCTCACTTAACTTGGGAGGGGGCTACACCTTC. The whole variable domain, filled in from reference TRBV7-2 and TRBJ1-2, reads GAGVSQSPSNKVTEKGKDVELRCDPISGHTALYWYRQSLGQGLEFLIYFQGNSAPDKSGLPSDRFSAERTGGSVSTLTIQRTQQEDSAVYLCASSSLNLGGGYTFGSGTRLTVV.

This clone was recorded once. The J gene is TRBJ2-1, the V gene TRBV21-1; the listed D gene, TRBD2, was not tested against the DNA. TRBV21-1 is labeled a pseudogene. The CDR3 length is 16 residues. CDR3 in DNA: TGTGCCAGCAGCAAAGCCCAGCGCTATGTTTCGGATGAGCAGTTCTTC. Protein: CASSKAQRYVSDEQFF.

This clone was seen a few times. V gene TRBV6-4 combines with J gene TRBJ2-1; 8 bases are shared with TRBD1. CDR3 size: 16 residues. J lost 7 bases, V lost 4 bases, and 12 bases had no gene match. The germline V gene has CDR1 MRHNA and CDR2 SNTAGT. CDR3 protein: CASSGSETGESNEQFF. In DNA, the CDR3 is TGTGCCAGCAGTGGCTCGGAGACAGGGGAGTCAAATGAGCAGTTCTTC.

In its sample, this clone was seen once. In DNA, the CDR3 is TGTGCCAGCAGCTCCACAGGGGGTGGCATTCAGTACTTC. Residues: CASSSTGGGIQYF. This rearrangement joins TRBV7-9 to TRBJ2-4; 8 bases align to TRBD1. There are 13 residues in the CDR3. The V segment lost 4 bases and the J segment 9 bases; nucleotides outside the gene matches: 5. Germline V gives CDR1 SEHNR, CDR2 FQNEAQ (reference sequence).

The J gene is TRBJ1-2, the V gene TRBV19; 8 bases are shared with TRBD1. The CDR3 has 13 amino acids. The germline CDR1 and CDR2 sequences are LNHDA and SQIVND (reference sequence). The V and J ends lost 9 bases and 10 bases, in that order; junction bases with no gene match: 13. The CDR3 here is CASRTRDRHDYTF. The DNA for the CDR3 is TGTGCCAGCAGAACCCGGGACAGGCATGACTACACCTTC.

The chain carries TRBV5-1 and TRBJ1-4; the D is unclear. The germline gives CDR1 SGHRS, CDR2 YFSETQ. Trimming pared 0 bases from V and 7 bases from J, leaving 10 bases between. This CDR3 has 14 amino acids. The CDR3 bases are TGCGCCAGCAGCTTGGGGGAGGCCGGTGAAAAACTGTTTTTT. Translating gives CASSLGEAGEKLFF.

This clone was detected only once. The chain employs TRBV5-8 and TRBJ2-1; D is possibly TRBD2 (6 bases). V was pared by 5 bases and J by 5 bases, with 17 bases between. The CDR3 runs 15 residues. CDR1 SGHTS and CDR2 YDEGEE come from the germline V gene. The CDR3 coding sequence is TGTGCCAGCAGAAGCGGGCGGCCGCAAGACAATGAGCAGTTCTTC. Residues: CASRSGRPQDNEQFF.

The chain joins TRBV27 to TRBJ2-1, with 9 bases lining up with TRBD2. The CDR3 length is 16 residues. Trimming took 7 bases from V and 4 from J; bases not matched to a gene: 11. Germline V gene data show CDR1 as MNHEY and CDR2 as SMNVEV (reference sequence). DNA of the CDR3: TGTGCCAGCACGCGGACTAGCGCGACAGTTTACAATGAGCAGTTCTTC. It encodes CASTRTSATVYNEQFF.

DNA for the CDR3: TGTGCCAACGGACAGGGGTACAATGAGCAGTTCTTC. Translation: CANGQGYNEQFF. V usage is TRBV28 and J usage is TRBJ2-1; TRBD1 agrees at 9 bases. J lost 4 bases, V lost 10 bases, and 2 bases had no gene match. CDR3 length: 12 residues. Per the germline V gene, CDR1 is MDHEN and CDR2 is SYDVKM.

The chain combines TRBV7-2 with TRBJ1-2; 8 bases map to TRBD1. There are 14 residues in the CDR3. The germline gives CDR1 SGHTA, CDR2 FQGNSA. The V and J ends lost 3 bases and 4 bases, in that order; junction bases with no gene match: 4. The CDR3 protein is CASSFGQGSYGYTF. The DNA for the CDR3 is TGTGCCAGCAGCTTTGGACAGGGTTCCTATGGCTACACCTTC.

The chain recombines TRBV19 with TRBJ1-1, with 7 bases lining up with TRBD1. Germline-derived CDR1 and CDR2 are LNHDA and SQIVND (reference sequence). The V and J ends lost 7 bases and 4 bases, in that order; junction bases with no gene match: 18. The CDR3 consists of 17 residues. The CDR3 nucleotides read TGTGCCAGTAAGACAAGGGACAGTCCCCACGGGGGCACTGAAGCTTTCTTT. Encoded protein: CASKTRDSPHGGTEAFF.

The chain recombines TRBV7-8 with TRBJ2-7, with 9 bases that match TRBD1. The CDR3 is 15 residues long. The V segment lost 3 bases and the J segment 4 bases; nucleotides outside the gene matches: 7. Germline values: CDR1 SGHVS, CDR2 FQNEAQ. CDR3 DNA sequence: TGTGCCAGCAGCTTGACGGGACAGGGAACTTACGAGCAGTACTTC. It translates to CASSLTGQGTYEQYF.

The CDR3 nucleotides are TGTGCCAGTAGTGGGGGATGGACAGACAACTATGGCTACACCTTC. Translating it yields CASSGGWTDNYGYTF. This chain uses TRBV19 with TRBJ1-2; tentatively, D is TRBD1 (6 bases). The V gene lost 5 bases and the J gene lost 2 bases, with 15 bases spanning the gap. The germline CDR1 and CDR2 sequences are LNHDA and SQIVND (reference sequence). There are 15 residues in the CDR3.

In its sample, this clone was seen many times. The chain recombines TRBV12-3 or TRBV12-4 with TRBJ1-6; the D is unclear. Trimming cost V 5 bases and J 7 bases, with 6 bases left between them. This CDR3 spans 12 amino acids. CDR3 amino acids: CASSHRNSPLHF. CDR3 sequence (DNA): TGTGCCAGCAGTCACAGAAATTCACCCCTCCACTTT.

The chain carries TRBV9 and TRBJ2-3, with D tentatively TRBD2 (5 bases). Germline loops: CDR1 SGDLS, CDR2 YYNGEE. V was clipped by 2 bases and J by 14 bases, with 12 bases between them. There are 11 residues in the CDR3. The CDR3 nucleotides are TGTGCCAGCAGCGTTACTAGTCGGTGGTATTTT. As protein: CASSVTSRWYF.

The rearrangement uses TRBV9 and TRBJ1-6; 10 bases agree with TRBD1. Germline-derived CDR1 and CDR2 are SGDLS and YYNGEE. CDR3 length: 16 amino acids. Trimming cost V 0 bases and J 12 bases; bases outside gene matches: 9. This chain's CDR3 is CASSVGGQTGGIPLHF. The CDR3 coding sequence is TGTGCCAGCAGCGTAGGGGGACAGACAGGGGGCATACCCCTCCACTTT.

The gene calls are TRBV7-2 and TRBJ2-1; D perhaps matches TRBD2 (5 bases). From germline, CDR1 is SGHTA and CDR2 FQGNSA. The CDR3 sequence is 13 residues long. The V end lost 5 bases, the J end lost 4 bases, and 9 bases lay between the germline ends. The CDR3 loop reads CASSIPGYNEQFF. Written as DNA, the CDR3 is TGTGCCAGCAGCATTCCGGGGTACAATGAGCAGTTCTTC.